The clone carrying this TCR beta chain was seen more than once but under ten times. The antigen remains undetermined. Germline V lookup: CDR1 SNHLY, CDR2 FYNNEI. V gave up 4 bases and J gave up 5 bases, with 11 bases separating them. CDR3 length equals 13 residues. This record belongs to a study of T cell repertoires in cytomegalovirus infection. Study summary: Matching HLA type and CMV infection were both indicated by public TCR beta signatures. Regarding the study as a whole: Within the response measured ex vivo, HLA-C-restricted CMV-specific TCR beta clonotypes were dominant.

From the reads, TCRdb called clonotypes with MiXCR, one entry per CDR3 protein. The repertoire consists of some 280,000 distinct CDR3 sequences, with about an eighth occurring once and the leading ten covering around 8.8%. The receptor was derived from a human donor in good health (CMV status not recorded). Some clones in this sample may be carry-over from other donors' samples. The V and J genes are TRBV2 and TRBJ1-1; D not resolved. Material for sequencing was PBMCs. DNA of the CDR3: TGTGCCAGCAGTGTTGGGGTGGAGACTGAAGCTTTCTTT. Protein product: CASSVGVETEAFF.